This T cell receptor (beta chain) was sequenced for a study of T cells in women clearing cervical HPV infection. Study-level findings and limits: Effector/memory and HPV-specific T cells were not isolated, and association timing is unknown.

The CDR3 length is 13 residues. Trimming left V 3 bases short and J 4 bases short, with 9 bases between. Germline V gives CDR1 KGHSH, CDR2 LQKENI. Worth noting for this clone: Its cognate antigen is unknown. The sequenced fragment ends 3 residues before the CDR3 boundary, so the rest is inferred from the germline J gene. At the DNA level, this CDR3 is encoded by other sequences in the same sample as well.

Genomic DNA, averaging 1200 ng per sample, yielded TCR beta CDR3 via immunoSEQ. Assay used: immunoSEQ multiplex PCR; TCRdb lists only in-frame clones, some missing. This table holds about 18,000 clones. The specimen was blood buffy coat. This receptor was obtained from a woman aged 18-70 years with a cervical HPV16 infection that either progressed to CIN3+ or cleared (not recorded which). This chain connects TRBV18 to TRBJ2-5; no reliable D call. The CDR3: CASSPPSVETQYF. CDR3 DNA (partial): TGTGCCAGCTCACCGCCGTCGGTAGAGACC.